One sample yielded the 26 T cell receptor beta chains listed below, sequenced in a study of a mutant IDH1 vaccine in newly diagnosed glioma. Generated by immunoSEQ multiplex PCR, the TCRdb table keeps only in-frame clones and is missing some. The table has about 72,000 clones, roughly 84% seen once; the top ten hold around 12%. The antigens these receptors bind are not known. As to time point: week 35, safety follow-up. The investigators gave 300 ug of mutant IDH1 20-mer peptide in each vaccine dose, together with topical imiquimod. The specimen comprised PBMCs, sampled from a glioma patient whose treatment included an IDH1 peptide vaccine. The receptors stem from a man aged 18 to 30 with glioma.

The chain recombines TRBV4-3 with TRBJ1-2; the D gene is possibly TRBD1 (6 bases). CDR1 is LGHNA and CDR2 is YSLEER in the germline V gene. Trimming left V 0 bases short and J 3 bases short, with 17 bases between. The CDR3 sequence is 17 residues long. The CDR3 DNA follows: TGCGCCAGCAGCCAAGATGTCGGAAGGGGGGCGGACTATGGCTACACCTTC. It encodes CASSQDVGRGADYGYTF.

The genes are TRBV4-1 and TRBJ2-7; 12 bases fit TRBD2. V lost 1 base, J lost 4 bases, and 8 bases stayed unmatched. The CDR3 runs 17 residues. Germline-derived CDR1 and CDR2 are MGHRA and YSYEKL. DNA of the CDR3: TGCGCCAGCAGCCAAGCGTCTAGCGGGAGGGGATGGTACGAGCAGTACTTC. The encoded protein is CASSQASSGRGWYEQYF.

This chain connects TRBV30 to TRBJ2-7, with D tentatively TRBD1 or TRBD2 (5 bases each). The CDR3 consists of 12 residues. Germline-derived CDR1 and CDR2 are GTSNPN and SVGIG (reference sequence). Trimming took 5 bases from V and 3 from J, leaving 11 bases between them. CDR3 DNA sequence: TGTGCCTGGGGGGGAGATAACTACGAGCAGTACTTC. Protein: CAWGGDNYEQYF.

This rearrangement joins TRBV7-3 to TRBJ2-1; possibly TRBD2 for D (5 bases). Germline loops: CDR1 SGHTA, CDR2 FQGTGA. V lost 3 bases, J lost 4 bases, and 10 bases lay in between. There are 14 residues in the CDR3. The CDR3 here is CASSFYGGYNEQFF. CDR3 DNA sequence: TGTGCCAGCAGCTTTTATGGAGGATACAATGAGCAGTTCTTC.

The CDR3 DNA follows: TGCAGTGTAGGGCAAGAGACCCAGTACTTC. It translates to CSVGQETQYF. This chain joins TRBV20-1 and TRBJ2-5; D not resolved. The length of the CDR3 is 10 residues. Trimming shortened V by 7 bases and J by 2 bases, and 5 bases separated the two germline ends. Germline V gene data show CDR1 as DFQATT and CDR2 as SNEGSKA (reference sequence).

This clone was seen once. V and J are TRBV29-1 and TRBJ2-1; no clear D gene. This CDR3 has 14 amino acids. Germline-derived CDR1 and CDR2 are SQVTM and ANQGSEA. The V and J ends lost 4 bases and 1 base respectively, with 11 bases between them. The CDR3 nucleotides read TGCAGCGTTGGGGGAAGGCCTTCCTACAATGAGCAGTTCTTC. It codes for CSVGGRPSYNEQFF.

Only a few counts were recorded for this clone. The J gene is TRBJ1-1, the V gene TRBV14; tentatively, D is TRBD1 (5 bases). The germline V gene has CDR1 SGHDN and CDR2 FVKESK. The CDR3 loop spans 16 amino acids. Trimming pared 4 bases from V and 1 base from J, leaving 16 bases between. DNA of the CDR3: TGTGCCAGCAGCCCCCACGGGCGCGGGGCGAACACTGAAGCTTTCTTT. This encodes CASSPHGRGANTEAFF.

The chain couples TRBV13 to TRBJ2-5, with unresolved D. CDR1 and CDR2 (germline): PRHDT, FYEKMQ (reference sequence). This CDR3 has 14 amino acids. Deletions cut 2 bases from V and 1 base from J, with 8 bases between. The CDR3 DNA follows: TGTGCCAGCAGCTTAATAGTCAGCCAAGAGACCCAGTACTTC. Translation: CASSLIVSQETQYF.

As for this clone: Its ends do not fully match the called genes, so a read error is possible. This chain connects TRBV4-2 to TRBJ2-7; TRBD1 matches at 10 bases. This CDR3 has 14 residues. Germline V gives CDR1 LGHNA, CDR2 YNFKEQ. CDR3 protein: CASSQKDRGGGGAF. Written as DNA, the CDR3 is TGTGCCAGCAGCCAAAAGGACAGGGGGGGAGGAGGTGCCTTC.

The gene calls are TRBV5-4 and TRBJ2-7; possible D gene TRBD2, 6 bases. Germline V CDR1 and CDR2: SGHNT, YYREEE (reference sequence). V gave up 0 bases and J gave up 4 bases, with 11 bases separating them. This CDR3 region has 14 residues. The CDR3 reads CASSLDGSTYEQYF. The CDR3 DNA follows: TGTGCCAGCAGCTTGGACGGGAGTACGTACGAGCAGTACTTC.

This clone was seen just once. The CDR3 sequence is CASSLSESYEQYF. CDR3 coding DNA: TGTGCCAGCAGTTTAAGCGAGTCCTACGAGCAGTACTTC. V and J are TRBV27 and TRBJ2-7; D ambiguous. Germline V CDR1 and CDR2: MNHEY, SMNVEV (reference sequence). Trimming removed 2 bases from V and 1 base from J, with 6 bases in between. This CDR3 comprises 13 residues.

The chain links TRBV5-4 to TRBJ2-7; D gene unclear. This CDR3 spans 12 amino acids. Between the trimmed V and J ends, which lost 3 bases and 1 base, there was a span of 5 bases. CDR1 SGHNT and CDR2 YYREEE come from the germline V gene (reference sequence). The CDR3 DNA is TGTGCCAGCAGCTACGAATCCTACGAGCAGTACTTC. As protein: CASSYESYEQYF.

This chain uses TRBV18 with TRBJ1-1; TRBD1 is a possible D gene (5 bases). V lost 4 bases and J lost 1, with 10 bases in between. Germline V gives CDR1 KGHSH, CDR2 LQKENI. The CDR3 has 14 amino acids. The chain's CDR3 is CASSLTGPNTEAFF. For the CDR3, the DNA is TGTGCCAGCTCACTCACAGGACCGAACACTGAAGCTTTCTTT.

The V and J genes are TRBV18 and TRBJ1-1; 7 bases map to TRBD1. The germline V gene encodes CDR1 KGHSH and CDR2 LQKENI. With 5 bases clipped from V and 1 base from J, the junction kept 10 bases outside the gene matches. The CDR3 has 16 residues. This CDR3 is CASSGDSTGTNTEAFF. As DNA, the CDR3 is TGTGCCAGCTCAGGGGACTCGACAGGGACGAACACTGAAGCTTTCTTT.

This chain connects TRBV7-2 to TRBJ1-5; D call uncertain. CDR3 length equals 14 residues. V was pared by 6 bases and J by 2 bases, with 11 bases between. Per germline, CDR1 SGHTA and CDR2 FQGNSA. CDR3 bases: TGTGCCAGCAGGTCAGGTCTTGGCAATCAGCCCCAGCATTTT. This sequence encodes CASRSGLGNQPQHF.

V and J are TRBV27 and TRBJ2-7; maybe TRBD1 (5 bases). From germline, CDR1 is MNHEY and CDR2 SMNVEV (reference sequence). V was cut by 7 bases and J by 2 bases, with 12 bases left in between. The CDR3 is 13 residues long. CDR3 coding DNA: TGTGCCAGCATGGCGACAGACCCCTACGAGCAGTACTTC. Residues: CASMATDPYEQYF.

With respect to this clone: The sample contains more than one DNA sequence encoding this CDR3. The chain uses TRBV5-6 and TRBJ1-1, with TRBD1 as a possible D gene (5 bases). CDR1 SGHDT and CDR2 YYEEEE come from the germline V gene. V dropped 6 bases and J dropped 5 bases, with 14 bases sitting between them. The CDR3 is 13 residues long. The CDR3 here is CASKDTGRTEAFF. In DNA form, the CDR3 reads TGTGCCAGCAAGGACACGGGAAGGACTGAAGCTTTCTTT. Looking up the rest from reference TRBV5-6 and TRBJ1-1 gives the full variable domain: DAGVTQSPTHLIKTRGQQVTLRCSPKSGHDTVSWYQQALGQGPQFIFQYYEEEERQRGNFPDRFSGHQFPNYSSELNVNALLLGDSALYLCASKDTGRTEAFFGQGTRLTVV.

The V and J genes are TRBV11-2 and TRBJ2-3; either TRBD1 or TRBD2 may supply D (5 bases each). V gave up 5 bases and J gave up 1 base, with 16 bases separating them. The CDR3 extends over 16 amino acids. Germline CDR1 reads SGHAT; CDR2 reads FQNNGV. CDR3 bases: TGTGCCAGCAGCCAGAGGCCGGGGCTCCGCACAGATACGCAGTATTTT. This sequence encodes CASSQRPGLRTDTQYF.

This clone has only a few counts. The chain employs TRBV5-6 and TRBJ1-5; no definite D call. The CDR3 spans 14 residues. Trimming left V 2 bases short and J 2 bases short, with 8 bases between. Germline assignment: CDR1 SGHDT and CDR2 YYEEEE. The CDR3 nucleotides are TGTGCCAGCAGCTTTTATTGGGGCAATCAGCCCCAGCATTTT. This encodes CASSFYWGNQPQHF.

The V and J genes are TRBV27 and TRBJ1-1; 7 nucleotides line up with TRBD1. The germline gives CDR1 MNHEY, CDR2 SMNVEV (reference sequence). After removal of 3 bases from V and 1 base from J, the junction contained 2 bases not matched to a gene. The CDR3 totals 14 residues. CDR3 sequence: CASSFGQENTEAFF. The CDR3 nucleotides are TGTGCCAGCAGTTTTGGACAGGAGAACACTGAAGCTTTCTTT.

This clone was recorded a few times. V and J are TRBV7-6 and TRBJ1-2; D is unresolved. From germline, CDR1 is SGHVS and CDR2 FNYEAQ. The V gene lost 5 bases and the J gene lost 2 bases, with 9 bases spanning the gap. The CDR3 is 13 residues long. The CDR3 DNA follows: TGTGCCAGCAGCGCCGGCGCGAACTATGGCTACACCTTC. It is translated as CASSAGANYGYTF.

This clone rates as medium-sized. J is TRBJ1-6 and V is TRBV6-1; the D gene is possibly TRBD1 (5 bases). Germline values: CDR1 MNHNS, CDR2 SASEGT. V gave up 8 bases and J gave up 2 bases, with 10 bases separating them. The CDR3 is made up of 14 amino acids. Here the CDR3 reads CASLREPYNSPLHF. The CDR3, as DNA: TGTGCCAGCCTCAGGGAGCCCTATAATTCACCCCTCCACTTT.

The chain has TRBV2 and TRBJ1-3; unclear D gene. CDR3 length equals 15 residues. The V and J ends lost 1 base and 0 bases respectively, with 7 bases between them. CDR1 and CDR2 from the germline V gene are SNHLY and FYNNEI. CDR3 sequence: CASSEDGGSGNTIYF. The CDR3 nucleotides read TGTGCCAGCAGTGAAGACGGTGGCTCTGGAAACACCATATATTTT.

The rearrangement joins TRBV7-8 to TRBJ1-2, with 9 bases aligning to TRBD1. The CDR3 is 15 amino acids. Per the germline V gene, CDR1 is SGHVS and CDR2 is FQNEAQ. After removal of 4 bases from V and 4 bases from J, the junction contained 7 bases not matched to a gene. The CDR3 loop is CASSSRDRVGYGYTF. The CDR3 DNA reads TGTGCCAGCAGCTCGAGGGACAGGGTCGGCTATGGCTACACCTTC. The full variable domain, in which reference TRBV7-8 and TRBJ1-2 provide the parts outside the CDR3, is GAGVSQSPRYKVAKRGQDVALRCDPISGHVSLFWYQQALGQGPEFLTYFQNEAQLDKSGLPSDRFFAERPEGSVSTLKIQRTQQEDSAVYLCASSSRDRVGYGYTFGSGTRLTVV.

The genes are TRBV19 and TRBJ2-4; 7 bases agree with TRBD1. The J segment lost 5 bases and the V segment lost 6 bases, leaving 10 bases of the junction unmatched. CDR3 size: 15 residues. Germline assignment: CDR1 LNHDA and CDR2 SQIVND (reference sequence). This CDR3 is CASRRTQGIENIQYF. The CDR3 nucleotides read TGTGCCAGTAGGCGGACACAGGGGATAGAAAACATTCAGTACTTC.

The sample holds one count of this clone. The rearrangement uses TRBV12-5 and TRBJ2-7; TRBD1 is a possible D gene (6 bases). The CDR3 totals 13 residues. V was trimmed by 3 bases and J by 1 base, leaving 7 bases between them. Germline CDR1 and CDR2: LGHNT and FRNRAP. This CDR3 is CASGLGQSYEQYF. The CDR3 DNA follows: TGTGCTAGTGGTTTAGGACAGTCCTACGAGCAGTACTTC.